This entry features one TCR beta chain sequence. This CDR3 has 13 amino acids. V shed 3 bases and J shed 5 bases, with 10 bases lying between them. In germline, CDR1 is MNHNS, CDR2 SASEGT. These data originate in a study of cytomegalovirus exposure and HLA in healthy donors. PCR amplification relied on 60 Vbeta primers (plus 13 Jbeta primers). The repertoire was sequenced with immunoSEQ multiplex PCR; TCRdb's copy has only in-frame clones and lacks some. The ten top clones account for 3.6%, within a sample of about 120,000 clones. This sequence joins TRBV6-1 and TRBJ1-2, with D tentatively TRBD1 (6 bases). This sequence was found in a man aged 18 to 30 in good health and CMV-seronegative. The sample taken for sequencing was PBMCs. The DNA for the CDR3 is TGTGCCAGCAGTGAGACAGGATTATATGGCTACACCTTC. This sequence encodes CASSETGLYGYTF.